The clone carrying this T cell receptor beta chain has a single count. Germline values: CDR1 MDHEN, CDR2 SYDVKM. The V and J ends lost 6 bases and 3 bases respectively, with 8 bases between them. The CDR3 is 12 residues long. Per the study methods: Researchers report that nucleated cell counts were estimated from reference gene primer amplification. The repertoire was sequenced with immunoSEQ multiplex PCR; TCRdb's copy has only in-frame clones and lacks some. The V and J calls and the clone size are those of that table, but D and trimming were determined from the DNA. Of fewer than 200,000 clones in the sample, about 87% are singletons; the top ten hold about 12%. The sample originates from a study of blood T cell repertoires in COVID-19.

The TCR originated in a woman between 70 and 85 years old with COVID-19, enrolled during active disease. The genes are TRBV28 and TRBJ1-1; no reliable D call. The sample comprised peripheral blood. CDR3 loop: CASSLFYTEAFF. For the CDR3, the DNA is TGTGCCAGCAGCCTATTTTACACTGAAGCTTTCTTT.